Shown below are 30 T cell receptor beta chains from a single sample sequenced in a study of blood T cell repertoires in COVID-19. Data came from immunoSEQ multiplex PCR; TCRdb stores just in-frame clones and leaves some out. The table shows 350,000 to 450,000 clones, with more than 70% occurring only once. What was sequenced was peripheral blood. These receptor sequences come from a man aged 35 to 55 with acute or convalescent COVID-19.

The gene calls are TRBV27 and TRBJ2-3; TRBD1 is a possible D gene (5 bases). Germline V gene sequence: CDR1 MNHEY, CDR2 SMNVEV (reference sequence). This CDR3 is 17 amino acids long. The V and J ends lost 5 bases and 4 bases respectively, with 22 bases between them. The CDR3 DNA reads TGTGCCAGCAGTCCGCCGGCGGCCAGGGTGTGGGCAGATACGCAGTATTTT. Translated: CASSPPAARVWADTQYF.

The chain joins TRBV5-4 to TRBJ2-1, with 8 nucleotides matching TRBD1. CDR3 length equals 16 residues. The junction had 8 bases not matched to a gene; V was cut back by 2 bases and J by 4 bases. Germline CDR1 SGHNT, CDR2 YYREEE (reference sequence). CDR3 residues: CASSFGQGQVYNEQFF. The CDR3 DNA sequence: TGTGCCAGCAGCTTCGGACAGGGCCAGGTGTACAATGAGCAGTTCTTC.

The chain carries TRBV5-1 and TRBJ2-7, with 13 bases fitting TRBD2. Germline CDR1 reads SGHRS; CDR2 reads YFSETQ. This CDR3 contains 15 residues. The trim removed 4 bases at V and 7 bases at J, leaving 8 bases unmatched. CDR3 bases: TGCGCCAGCAGCCCGATGGGGACTAGCGGGGAGGAGCAGTACTTC. Residues: CASSPMGTSGEEQYF.

The chain joins TRBV10-3 to TRBJ1-2; D gene unclear. Germline V gene data show CDR1 as ENHRY and CDR2 as SYGVKD. The CDR3 totals 13 residues. V was shortened by 5 bases and J by 3 bases, with 10 bases between the two germline ends. CDR3: CAISPQEDYGYTF. CDR3 in DNA: TGTGCCATCAGTCCTCAGGAAGACTATGGCTACACCTTC.

J is TRBJ1-5 and V is TRBV30; D remains unclear. The CDR3 has 14 residues. The germline gives CDR1 GTSNPN, CDR2 SVGIG (reference sequence). V was shortened by 2 bases and J by 2 bases, with 10 bases between the two germline ends. DNA for the CDR3: TGTGCCTGGAGTATTTTCTCGGGCAATCAGCCCCAGCATTTT. This encodes CAWSIFSGNQPQHF.

The rearrangement joins TRBV7-3 to TRBJ1-5; 8 nucleotides agree with TRBD1. Trimming removed 5 bases from V and 3 bases from J; junction bases left unmatched: 21. Germline V gene data show CDR1 as SGHTA and CDR2 as FQGTGA. CDR3 length equals 20 residues. The CDR3 protein is CASSVNQGAGWQEVNQPQHF. The CDR3 coding sequence is TGTGCCAGCAGCGTGAATCAGGGGGCGGGATGGCAGGAAGTCAATCAGCCCCAGCATTTT. The full variable domain, its missing parts supplied by reference TRBV7-3 and TRBJ1-5, is GAGVSQTPSNKVTEKGKYVELRCDPISGHTALYWYRQSLGQGPEFLIYFQGTGAADDSGLPNDRFFAVRPEGSVSTLKIQRTERGDSAVYLCASSVNQGAGWQEVNQPQHFGDGTRLSIL.

The rearrangement uses TRBV7-6 and TRBJ2-7; a possible D gene is TRBD1 (6 bases). The V gene lost 5 bases and the J gene lost 4 bases, with 15 bases spanning the gap. The CDR3 is made up of 14 amino acids. Germline loops: CDR1 SGHVS, CDR2 FNYEAQ. CDR3 protein: CASSQFGQTYEQYF. In DNA, the CDR3 is TGTGCCAGCAGCCAGTTCGGACAGACGTACGAGCAGTACTTC.

This chain joins TRBV5-4 and TRBJ2-1; 10 nucleotides match TRBD2. The CDR3 is 16 residues long. Germline values: CDR1 SGHNT, CDR2 YYREEE (reference sequence). With 2 bases clipped from V and 5 bases from J, the junction kept 7 bases outside the gene matches. The CDR3 region is CASSFFRTSGHNEQFF. CDR3 DNA: TGTGCCAGCAGCTTCTTTCGGACTAGCGGCCACAATGAGCAGTTCTTC.

This chain uses TRBV30 with TRBJ1-5; D is undetermined. The germline V and J ends were trimmed by 2 bases and 3 bases, with 11 bases remaining between them. The CDR3 totals 14 residues. Germline loops: CDR1 GTSNPN, CDR2 SVGIG (reference sequence). The CDR3 DNA sequence: TGTGCCTGGAGTTTAGACATATACAATCAGCCCCAGCATTTT. Encoded protein: CAWSLDIYNQPQHF.

The CDR3 coding sequence is TGTGCCAGCAGCTTAAGCGGGCGCAACTATGGCTACACCTTC. Its translation: CASSLSGRNYGYTF. The genes are TRBV7-2 and TRBJ1-2; D gene unclear. The CDR3 contains 14 residues. The germline V and J ends were trimmed by 2 bases and 2 bases, with 9 bases remaining between them. Germline-derived CDR1 and CDR2 are SGHTA and FQGNSA.

The rearrangement uses TRBV27 and TRBJ1-1; 8 bases line up with TRBD1. The CDR3 length is 14 residues. V lost 5 bases, J lost 5 bases, and 7 bases stayed unmatched. CDR1 MNHEY and CDR2 SMNVEV come from the germline V gene (reference sequence). CDR3 in DNA: TGTGCCAGCAGTCGGACAGGGCGGGGGACTGAAGCTTTCTTT. This gives the protein CASSRTGRGTEAFF.

V usage is TRBV7-2 and J usage is TRBJ2-5, with TRBD1 matching over 7 bases. Germline V gives CDR1 SGHTA, CDR2 FQGNSA. The CDR3 spans 15 residues. J gave up 4 bases and V 1 base, and 6 bases lay outside the gene matches. This CDR3 reads CASSLEVTGSETQYF. CDR3 DNA: TGTGCCAGCAGCTTAGAAGTGACAGGGTCAGAGACCCAGTACTTC.

CDR3 bases: TGTGCCAGCAACTGGGACAGGGCCAATCAGCCCCAGCATTTT. It translates to CASNWDRANQPQHF. This chain joins TRBV2 and TRBJ1-5; 9 bases map to TRBD1. Germline CDR1 and CDR2: SNHLY and FYNNEI. V gave up 7 bases and J gave up 3 bases; unmatched junction bases: 4. The CDR3 has 14 amino acids.

The chain uses TRBV29-1 and TRBJ2-7, with TRBD1 as a possible D gene (5 bases). The ends were cut back, 7 bases at V and 3 bases at J, with 10 bases in the middle. Germline V gives CDR1 SQVTM, CDR2 ANQGSEA. This CDR3 has 11 amino acids. The CDR3 DNA follows: TGCAGCGGACAGAGAGGCTACGAGCAGTACTTC. Its translation is CSGQRGYEQYF.

Worth noting for this clone: This CDR3 is also generated by other DNA sequences in the sample. The chain is built from TRBV27 and TRBJ2-7; D is possibly TRBD1 (6 bases). CDR1 is MNHEY, CDR2 SMNVEV, per germline (reference sequence). This CDR3 is 13 amino acids long. V shed 2 bases and J shed 3 bases, with 8 bases lying between them. CDR3 region: CASSLAGDYEQYF. The CDR3 DNA reads TGTGCCAGCAGTTTAGCAGGGGACTACGAGCAGTACTTC.

This clone was counted a few times. This chain joins TRBV6-6 and TRBJ1-3; 9 bases agree with TRBD1. This CDR3 has 16 amino acids. Germline values: CDR1 MNHNY, CDR2 SVGAGI (reference sequence). J lost 4 bases, V lost 4 bases, and 8 bases had no gene match. In nucleotides, the CDR3 is TGTGCCAGCAGTTCCTCCGGGACAGGGAGGGGAAACACCATATATTTT. Its translation is CASSSSGTGRGNTIYF.

This clone was seen a few times. The chain couples TRBV6-6 to TRBJ2-4; TRBD1 matches 7 bases. Germline CDR1 and CDR2: MNHNY and SVGAGI (reference sequence). After removal of 6 bases from V and 2 bases from J, the junction contained 4 bases not matched to a gene. The CDR3 spans 14 residues. CDR3 DNA sequence: TGTGCCAGCAGGCCGACAGGGTCCAAAAACATTCAGTACTTC. This encodes CASRPTGSKNIQYF.

V gene TRBV2 combines with J gene TRBJ1-6; 7 positions agree with TRBD1. The junction had 0 bases not matched to a gene; V was cut back by 8 bases and J by 5 bases. This CDR3 has 12 residues. Germline V gene data show CDR1 as SNHLY and CDR2 as FYNNEI. CDR3 sequence reads: CASGQDNSPLHF. In nucleotides, the CDR3 is TGTGCCAGCGGACAGGATAATTCACCCCTCCACTTT. Drawing the rest from reference TRBV2 and TRBJ1-6, the complete variable domain is EPEVTQTPSHQVTQMGQEVILRCVPISNHLYFYWYRQILGQKVEFLVSFYNNEISEKSEIFDDQFSVERPDGSNFTLKIRSTKLEDSAMYFCASGQDNSPLHFGNGTRLTVT.

This clone has only one observation. This chain joins TRBV5-5 and TRBJ1-3; D not resolved. V dropped 0 bases and J dropped 2 bases, with 12 bases sitting between them. CDR3 length: 16 residues. The V gene's germline CDR1 is SGHKS and CDR2 YYEKEE (reference sequence). CDR3: CASSLGGRSAGNTIYF. The CDR3 DNA reads as TGTGCCAGCAGCTTGGGCGGCAGATCGGCTGGAAACACCATATATTTT. Drawing the rest from reference TRBV5-5 and TRBJ1-3, the complete variable domain is DAGVTQSPTHLIKTRGQQVTLRCSPISGHKSVSWYQQVLGQGPQFIFQYYEKEERGRGNFPDRFSARQFPNYSSELNVNALLLGDSALYLCASSLGGRSAGNTIYFGEGSWLTVV.

V usage is TRBV7-9 and J usage is TRBJ1-2; TRBD1 matches 9 bases. V shed 0 bases, J shed 4 bases, and the junction held 6 bases outside the gene matches. The germline V gene has CDR1 SEHNR and CDR2 FQNEAQ (reference sequence). The CDR3 is 16 amino acids. In DNA form, the CDR3 reads TGTGCCAGCAGCTTAGCCGGGACAGGGAATCTCTATGGCTACACCTTC. Amino acids: CASSLAGTGNLYGYTF.

The chain links TRBV6-2 or TRBV6-3 to TRBJ1-5; no clear D. Per the germline V gene, CDR1 is MNHEY and CDR2 is SVGEGT. With 6 bases removed from V and 4 bases from J, the gap between germline ends came to 10 bases. This CDR3 is built from 13 residues. The CDR3 reads CASSTNTNQPQHF. CDR3 nucleotides: TGTGCCAGCAGCACGAACACGAATCAGCCCCAGCATTTT.

The chain carries TRBV28 and TRBJ1-2; maybe TRBD1 (5 bases). This CDR3 has 14 amino acids. Germline V gene sequence: CDR1 MDHEN, CDR2 SYDVKM. The V gene lost 6 bases and the J gene lost 4 bases, with 15 bases spanning the gap. Here the CDR3 DNA reads TGTGCCAGCAGGCCCGGGGGGACCGGCTATGGCTACACCTTC. It is translated as CASRPGGTGYGYTF.

In its sample, this clone was seen once. This chain connects TRBV11-2 to TRBJ1-1; D gene unclear. Per germline, CDR1 SGHAT and CDR2 FQNNGV. V was shortened by 5 bases and J by 3 bases, with 13 bases between the two germline ends. The CDR3 spans 14 residues. CDR3 coding DNA: TGTGCCAGCAGCCCAGAGGGCAGTTACACTGAAGCTTTCTTT. As protein: CASSPEGSYTEAFF.

The V call is TRBV27, the J call TRBJ2-2, with a possible D match to TRBD1 (6 bases). V was trimmed by 4 bases and J by 6 bases, leaving 18 bases between them. Looked up from germline, CDR1 is MNHEY and CDR2 is SMNVEV (reference sequence). The CDR3 has 16 amino acids. The CDR3 DNA follows: TGTGCCAGCAGTTCCACGGGAACCCAGGGGTCCGGGGAGCTGTTTTTT. Translating gives CASSSTGTQGSGELFF.

The genes are TRBV3-1 (or the pseudogene TRBV3-2) and TRBJ1-4; 11 bases map to TRBD1. V shed 1 base, J shed 5 bases, and the junction held 3 bases outside the gene matches. Germline assignment: CDR1 LGHDT and CDR2 YNNKEL (reference sequence). The CDR3 covers 16 residues. The CDR3 spells CASSQGTGGANEKLFF. The CDR3 DNA is TGTGCCAGCAGCCAAGGGACAGGGGGCGCGAATGAAAAACTGTTTTTT.

The V gene is TRBV19, the J gene TRBJ1-2; 8 nucleotides agree with TRBD1. With V trimmed by 5 bases and J by 6 bases, 8 bases remained unmatched. Germline-derived CDR1 and CDR2 are LNHDA and SQIVND (reference sequence). This CDR3 has 14 residues. Here the CDR3 reads CASSFQGARNGYTF. CDR3 in DNA: TGTGCCAGTAGTTTCCAGGGGGCGCGAAATGGCTACACCTTC.

The chain recombines TRBV5-1 with TRBJ2-3, with 8 bases lining up with TRBD2. After removal of 6 bases from V and 4 bases from J, the junction contained 19 bases not matched to a gene. Germline CDR1 SGHRS, CDR2 YFSETQ. The length of the CDR3 is 18 residues. CDR3 nucleotide sequence: TGCGCCAGCACCCCTAACCCACCGGGAGGGGATAGGTCAGATACGCAGTATTTT. It codes for CASTPNPPGGDRSDTQYF.

A note on this clone: Other DNA sequences in this sample translate to the same CDR3. The rearrangement links TRBV27 to TRBJ1-5; maybe TRBD1 (5 bases). Trimming cost V 1 base and J 4 bases, with 8 bases left between them. The CDR3 runs to 14 residues. The germline gives CDR1 MNHEY, CDR2 SMNVEV (reference sequence). Written as DNA, the CDR3 is TGTGCCAGCAGTTTATGGAGGGGTAATCAGCCCCAGCATTTT. This sequence encodes CASSLWRGNQPQHF.

This clone was found once. The V and J genes are TRBV9 and TRBJ2-1, with 7 bases that match TRBD2. Germline V gives CDR1 SGDLS, CDR2 YYNGEE. V lost 0 bases and J lost 5; bases outside the gene matches: 5. The CDR3 sequence is 15 residues long. The CDR3 DNA follows: TGTGCCAGCAGCGTAGAAGGTGGGAGGGACAATGAGCAGTTCTTC. Protein sequence: CASSVEGGRDNEQFF.

This clone was seen a single time. The chain joins TRBV19 to TRBJ2-2, with 10 nucleotides matching TRBD1. The V segment lost 1 base and the J segment 7 bases; nucleotides outside the gene matches: 3. There are 15 residues in the CDR3. In germline, CDR1 is LNHDA, CDR2 SQIVND (reference sequence). The CDR3 reads CASSIGGQGNGELFF. DNA for the CDR3: TGTGCCAGTAGTATAGGGGGACAGGGGAACGGGGAGCTGTTTTTT.